One sample yielded the 12 T cell receptor beta chains listed below, sequenced in a study of blood T cell repertoires in COVID-19. This table comes from immunoSEQ multiplex PCR, and its TCRdb copy is limited to in-frame clones, with some not included. There are some 200,000 clones in the sample; 80% to 85% occur only once, and roughly 2.3% lies in the top ten. The sequencing input was peripheral blood. The receptors were gathered from a woman in her fifties or sixties with acute or convalescent COVID-19.

This chain joins TRBV3-1 (or the pseudogene TRBV3-2) and TRBJ1-2; weak D call: TRBD1 (6 bases). Deletions cut 1 base from V and 9 bases from J, with 12 bases between. The germline CDR1 and CDR2 sequences are LGHDT and YNNKEL (reference sequence). The CDR3 has 13 amino acids. The CDR3 region is CASSQAQDSRYTF. CDR3 DNA: TGTGCCAGCAGCCAAGCCCAGGACAGCCGCTACACCTTC.

This sequence joins TRBV5-4 and TRBJ1-1; a possible D gene is TRBD1 (6 bases). CDR1 and CDR2 (germline): SGHNT, YYREEE (reference sequence). Trimming took 4 bases from V and 0 from J, leaving 13 bases between them. The CDR3 consists of 15 residues. The CDR3 DNA is TGTGCCAGCAGCCCTCCCCAGGGGATGAACACTGAAGCTTTCTTT. The encoded protein is CASSPPQGMNTEAFF.

V usage is TRBV28 and J usage is TRBJ1-2, with a weak D call TRBD1 (6 bases). The CDR3 contains 18 residues. The V end lost 6 bases, the J end lost 7 bases, and 30 bases lay between the germline ends. Germline V CDR1 and CDR2: MDHEN, SYDVKM. The CDR3 is CASRLNAGVARGGGGYTF. Written as DNA, the CDR3 is TGTGCCAGCAGACTAAACGCTGGGGTGGCCAGGGGAGGGGGTGGCTACACCTTC.

J is TRBJ2-5 and V is TRBV6-2 or TRBV6-3; 11 bases match TRBD2. The germline V gene has CDR1 MNHEY and CDR2 SVGEGT. The CDR3 contains 16 residues. With 6 bases clipped from V and 4 bases from J, the junction kept 10 bases outside the gene matches. The CDR3 nucleotides read TGTGCCAGCAGCCACGGTATAGCGGGGGGGGTAGAGACCCAGTACTTC. It specifies CASSHGIAGGVETQYF.

The V call is TRBV28, the J call TRBJ1-6, with 9 bases fitting TRBD1. Trimming removed 4 bases from V and 9 bases from J; junction bases left unmatched: 7. Germline V gives CDR1 MDHEN, CDR2 SYDVKM. The CDR3 spans 15 residues. The chain's CDR3 is CASSSVRDRVSPLHF. The CDR3 region has the DNA TGTGCCAGCAGTTCCGTTCGGGACAGGGTTTCACCCCTCCACTTT.

The chain combines TRBV4-1 with TRBJ1-4; 9 nucleotides align to TRBD1. Trimming took 2 bases from V and 5 from J; bases not matched to a gene: 3. The CDR3 is made up of 15 amino acids. Looked up from germline, CDR1 is MGHRA and CDR2 is YSYEKL. CDR3 sequence reads: CASSQTGTGNEKLFF. The CDR3 DNA sequence: TGCGCCAGCAGCCAAACTGGGACAGGGAATGAAAAACTGTTTTTT.

The chain links TRBV6-5 to TRBJ2-1; a weak D match, TRBD2 (5 bases). Germline CDR1 is MNHEY and CDR2 is SVGAGI. Trimming removed 10 bases from V and 0 bases from J, with 16 bases in between. This CDR3 contains 15 residues. The CDR3, as DNA: TGTGCCACCGGGAAAAGCACCAGCTCCTACAATGAGCAGTTCTTC. Translating gives CATGKSTSSYNEQFF.

The chain links TRBV12-5 to TRBJ1-4; tentatively, D is TRBD1 (5 bases). V lost 2 bases and J lost 0, with 10 bases in between. The germline V gene has CDR1 LGHNT and CDR2 FRNRAP. The CDR3 runs 16 residues. The CDR3 is CASGLLGGATNEKLFF. The CDR3 coding sequence is TGTGCTAGTGGTTTGTTGGGGGGTGCAACTAATGAAAAACTGTTTTTT.

The chain uses TRBV5-4 and TRBJ1-2; D not certain. CDR1 SGHNT and CDR2 YYREEE come from the germline V gene (reference sequence). V was clipped by 0 bases and J by 6 bases, with 6 bases between them. The length of the CDR3 is 12 residues. The CDR3: CASSLGADGYTF. CDR3 bases: TGTGCCAGCAGCTTGGGGGCAGATGGCTACACCTTC.

The chain has TRBV11-2 and TRBJ1-2, with D perhaps TRBD1 (5 bases). V was cut by 6 bases and J by 0 bases, with 8 bases left in between. This CDR3 comprises 13 residues. CDR1 and CDR2 from the germline V gene are SGHAT and FQNNGV. The CDR3 here is CASRGLTNYGYTF. CDR3 DNA: TGTGCCAGCAGGGGACTGACTAACTATGGCTACACCTTC.

This clone was recorded a few times. The chain links TRBV7-2 to TRBJ1-3, with TRBD1 matching 7 bases. J gave up 3 bases and V 1 base, and 0 bases lay outside the gene matches. The CDR3 extends over 14 amino acids. Germline values: CDR1 SGHTA, CDR2 FQGNSA. The CDR3 sequence is CASSLDRGGNTIYF. For the CDR3, the DNA is TGTGCCAGCAGCTTAGACAGGGGTGGAAACACCATATATTTT.

The chain uses TRBV2 and TRBJ1-1; a weak D match, TRBD1 (5 bases). V lost 2 bases to trimming and J lost 5 bases, with 12 bases between them. The V gene's germline CDR1 is SNHLY and CDR2 FYNNEI. The CDR3 loop spans 14 amino acids. For the CDR3, the DNA is TGTGCCAGCAGTGAAAATCAGGGATCAACTGAAGCTTTCTTT. Amino acid sequence: CASSENQGSTEAFF.